Only a few counts were recorded for the clone carrying this T cell receptor beta chain. This sample was taken from a study of blood T cells in healthy people across ages. A sample-barcoded 5' primer and a J-beta primer mix were used in a second PCR of roughly 7 to 12 cycles. The study obtained at least 2.5 million CDR3-containing paired-end reads from every sample. Via MiXCR, TCRdb re-called the 5' RACE reads, giving one row per CDR3 protein. The table has approximately 820,000 distinct CDR3 sequences, roughly 44% seen once. This CDR3 is built from 13 residues. Germline assignment: CDR1 SGHTA and CDR2 FQGNSA. V was trimmed by 5 bases and J by 6 bases, leaving 12 bases between them.

The sample was blood. This receptor was identified in a man between 60 and 75 years old in good health. This chain links TRBV7-2 with TRBJ2-3; possible D gene TRBD2, 6 bases. The CDR3 region is CASSQTRSDTQYF. The CDR3 region has the DNA TGTGCCAGCAGCCAGACTAGGTCGGATACGCAGTATTTT.